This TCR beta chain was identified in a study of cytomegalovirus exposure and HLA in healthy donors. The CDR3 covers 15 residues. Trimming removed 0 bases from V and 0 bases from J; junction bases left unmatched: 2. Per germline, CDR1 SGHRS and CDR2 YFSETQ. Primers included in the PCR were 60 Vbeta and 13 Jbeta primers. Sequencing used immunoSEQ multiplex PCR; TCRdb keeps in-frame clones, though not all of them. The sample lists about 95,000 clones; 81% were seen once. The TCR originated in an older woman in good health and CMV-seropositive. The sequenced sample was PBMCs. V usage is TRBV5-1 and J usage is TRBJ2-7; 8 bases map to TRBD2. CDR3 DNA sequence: TGCGCCAGCAGCTTGGGCGGGGGGAGCTCCTACGAGCAGTACTTC. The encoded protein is CASSLGGGSSYEQYF.